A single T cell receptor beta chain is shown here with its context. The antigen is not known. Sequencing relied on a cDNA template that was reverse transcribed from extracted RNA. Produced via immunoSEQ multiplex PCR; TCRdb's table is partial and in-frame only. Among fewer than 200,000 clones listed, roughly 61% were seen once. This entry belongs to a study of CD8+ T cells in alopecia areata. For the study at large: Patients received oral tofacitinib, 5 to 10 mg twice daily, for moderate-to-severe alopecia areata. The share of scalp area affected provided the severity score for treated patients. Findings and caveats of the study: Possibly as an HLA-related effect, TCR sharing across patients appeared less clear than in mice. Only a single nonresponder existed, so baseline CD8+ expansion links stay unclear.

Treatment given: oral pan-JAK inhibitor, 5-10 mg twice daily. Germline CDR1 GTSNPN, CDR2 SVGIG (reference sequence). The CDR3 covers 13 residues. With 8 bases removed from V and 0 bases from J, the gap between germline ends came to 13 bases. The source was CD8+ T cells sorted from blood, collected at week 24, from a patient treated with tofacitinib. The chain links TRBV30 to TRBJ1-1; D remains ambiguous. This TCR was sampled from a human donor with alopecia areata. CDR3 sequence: CAGEPTVNTEAFF. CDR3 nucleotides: TGTGCCGGTGAACCTACAGTGAACACTGAAGCTTTCTTT.